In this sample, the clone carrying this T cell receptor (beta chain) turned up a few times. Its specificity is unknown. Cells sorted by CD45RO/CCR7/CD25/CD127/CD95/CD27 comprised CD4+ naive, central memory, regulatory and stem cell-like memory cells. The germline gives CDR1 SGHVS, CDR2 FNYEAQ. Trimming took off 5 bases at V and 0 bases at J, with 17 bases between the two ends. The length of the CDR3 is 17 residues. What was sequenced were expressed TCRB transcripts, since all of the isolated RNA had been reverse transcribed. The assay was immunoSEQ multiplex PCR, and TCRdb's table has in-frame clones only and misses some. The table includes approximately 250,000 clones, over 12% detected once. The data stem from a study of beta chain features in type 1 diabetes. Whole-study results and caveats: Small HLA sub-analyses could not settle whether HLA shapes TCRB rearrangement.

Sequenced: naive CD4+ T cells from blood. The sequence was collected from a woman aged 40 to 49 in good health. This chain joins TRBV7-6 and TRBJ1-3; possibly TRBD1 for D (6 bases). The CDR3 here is CASSQTSPGASGNTIYF. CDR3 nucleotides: TGTGCCAGCAGCCAAACGAGCCCAGGGGCCTCTGGAAACACCATATATTTT.